The source of this T cell receptor beta chain is a study of T-cell memory formation after mild COVID-19. This CDR3 is built from 13 residues. Deletions cut 6 bases from V and 6 bases from J, with 14 bases between. CDR1 is MNHEY, CDR2 SMNVEV, per germline (reference sequence). Using its own MiXCR run on the 5' RACE reads, TCRdb lists one record per CDR3 protein. The sample has about 270,000 distinct CDR3 sequences; roughly 18% are singletons. The chain couples TRBV27 to TRBJ1-2; D might be TRBD1 (6 bases). This sequence was found in a man younger than 35 who had mild COVID-19 (a few samples of this study predate the infection). Cell type and time point are not known. The sample taken for sequencing was PBMCs or a T cell subset sorted from them (not recorded which). The CDR3: CASSPRGFDGYTF. Here the CDR3 DNA reads TGTGCCAGCAGCCCAAGGGGGTTCGATGGCTACACCTTC.